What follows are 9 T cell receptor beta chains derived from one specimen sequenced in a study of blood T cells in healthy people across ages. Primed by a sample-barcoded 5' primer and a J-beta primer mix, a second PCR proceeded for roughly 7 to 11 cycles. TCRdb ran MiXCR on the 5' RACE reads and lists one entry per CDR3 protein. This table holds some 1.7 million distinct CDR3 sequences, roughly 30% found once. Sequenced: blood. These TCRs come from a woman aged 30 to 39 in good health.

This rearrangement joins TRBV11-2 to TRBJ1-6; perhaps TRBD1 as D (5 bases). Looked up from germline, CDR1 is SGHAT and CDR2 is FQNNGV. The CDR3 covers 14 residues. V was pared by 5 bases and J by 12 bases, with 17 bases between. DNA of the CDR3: TGTGCCAGCAGCCCCCTGCCTTCTCAGGGACCCCTCCACTTT. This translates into CASSPLPSQGPLHF.

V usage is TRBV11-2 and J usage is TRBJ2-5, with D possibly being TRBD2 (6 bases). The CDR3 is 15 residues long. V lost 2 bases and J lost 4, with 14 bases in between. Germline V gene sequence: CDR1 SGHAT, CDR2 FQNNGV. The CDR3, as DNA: TGTGCCAGCAGCTTAAGTAGTTTGGGGGGAGAGACCCAGTACTTC. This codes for CASSLSSLGGETQYF.

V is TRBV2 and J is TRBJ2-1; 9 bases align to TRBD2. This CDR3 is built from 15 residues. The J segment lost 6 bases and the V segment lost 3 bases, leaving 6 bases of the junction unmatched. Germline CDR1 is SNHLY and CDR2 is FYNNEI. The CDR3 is CASSDSQREVNEQFF. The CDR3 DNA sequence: TGTGCCAGCAGTGATTCCCAGCGGGAGGTCAATGAGCAGTTCTTC.

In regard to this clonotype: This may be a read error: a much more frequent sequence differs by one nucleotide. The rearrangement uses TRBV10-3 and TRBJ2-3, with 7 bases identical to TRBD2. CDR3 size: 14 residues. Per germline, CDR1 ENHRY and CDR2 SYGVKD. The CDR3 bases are TGTGCCATCAGGGAGTTGGCGGGGGCAGATACGCAGTATTTT. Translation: CAIRELAGADTQYF.

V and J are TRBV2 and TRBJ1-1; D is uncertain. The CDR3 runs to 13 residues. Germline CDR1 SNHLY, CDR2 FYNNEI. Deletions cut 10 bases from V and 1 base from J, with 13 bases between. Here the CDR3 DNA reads TGTGCCAACCAAAAGGCAAGGAACACTGAAGCTTTCTTT. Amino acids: CANQKARNTEAFF.

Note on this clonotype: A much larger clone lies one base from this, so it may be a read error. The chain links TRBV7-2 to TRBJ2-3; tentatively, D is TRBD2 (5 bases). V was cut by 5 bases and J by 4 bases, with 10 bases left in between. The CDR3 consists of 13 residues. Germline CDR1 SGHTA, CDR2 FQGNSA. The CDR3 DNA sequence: TGTGCCAGCAGCCCGGCGAGGGCAGATACGCAGTATTTT. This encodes CASSPARADTQYF. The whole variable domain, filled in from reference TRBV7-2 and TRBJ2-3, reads GAGVSQSPSNKVTEKGKDVELRCDPISGHTALYWYRQSLGQGLEFLIYFQGNSAPDKSGLPSDRFSAERTGGSVSTLTIQRTQQEDSAVYLCASSPARADTQYFGPGTRLTVL.

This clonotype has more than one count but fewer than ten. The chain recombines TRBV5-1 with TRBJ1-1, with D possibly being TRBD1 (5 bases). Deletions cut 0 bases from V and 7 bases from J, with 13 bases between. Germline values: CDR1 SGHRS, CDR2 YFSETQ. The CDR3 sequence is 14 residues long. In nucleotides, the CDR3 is TGCGCCAGCAGCTTGGACGCATCAAGGGGTGAAGCTTTCTTT. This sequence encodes CASSLDASRGEAFF.

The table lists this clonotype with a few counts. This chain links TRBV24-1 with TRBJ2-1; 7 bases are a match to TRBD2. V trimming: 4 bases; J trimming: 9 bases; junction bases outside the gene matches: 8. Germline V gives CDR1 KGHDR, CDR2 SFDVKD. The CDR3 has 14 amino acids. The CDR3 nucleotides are TGTGCCACCAGTGACACTCGACTAGCAAGTGAGCAGTTCTTC. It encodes CATSDTRLASEQFF.

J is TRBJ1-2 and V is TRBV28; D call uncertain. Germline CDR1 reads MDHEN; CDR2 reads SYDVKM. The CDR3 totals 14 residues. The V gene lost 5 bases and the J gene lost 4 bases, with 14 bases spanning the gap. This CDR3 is CASSRRVLIYGYTF. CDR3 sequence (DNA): TGTGCCAGCAGTCGTCGGGTTCTAATCTATGGCTACACCTTC.